These 3 T cell receptor beta chains share one sample of origin, sequenced in a study of T-cell reconstitution after alpha-beta-depleted transplantation in children. The TCRbeta library was prepared with unique molecular identifiers. TCRdb fed the PCR reads into MiXCR, producing one record per CDR3 protein. The data contain fewer than 550,000 distinct CDR3 sequences, roughly a tenth of them singletons. The sample consisted of PBMCs from the stem cell graft donor, taken from the stem cell graft. All receptors come from a human donor who donated a stem cell graft to a child with acute myeloid leukemia.

This chain uses TRBV6-5 with TRBJ2-7, with D possibly matching TRBD2 (6 bases). The CDR3 spans 17 residues. Germline V gene lookup returns CDR1 MNHEY and CDR2 SVGAGI. V gave up 0 bases and J gave up 5 bases, with 20 bases separating them. The CDR3 bases are TGTGCCAGCAGTTACTCGGATCTCGGGGGAGTCTCTCACGAGCAGTACTTC. Translating it yields CASSYSDLGGVSHEQYF.

This clonotype showed up just a few times. V is TRBV15 and J is TRBJ1-1; no clear D. This CDR3 is 15 amino acids long. The germline CDR1 and CDR2 sequences are LNHNV and YYDKDF (reference sequence). The ends were cut back, 0 bases at V and 5 bases at J, with 13 bases in the middle. The chain's CDR3 is CATSRETGVGTEAFF. Here the CDR3 DNA reads TGTGCCACCAGCAGAGAAACCGGGGTCGGGACTGAAGCTTTCTTT.

The sample holds a few counts of this clonotype. The rearrangement uses TRBV18 and TRBJ2-5; D not resolved. V dropped 1 base and J dropped 0 bases, with 9 bases sitting between them. Looked up from germline, CDR1 is KGHSH and CDR2 is LQKENI. The CDR3 covers 15 residues. The DNA of the CDR3 is TGTGCCAGCTCACCACTTTCCGGGCACCAAGAGACCCAGTACTTC. This translates into CASSPLSGHQETQYF.